The rows below give T cell receptor beta chains drawn from one sample of a study of blood T cell repertoires in COVID-19. TCRdb's copy holds only in-frame clones and misses some; the assay was immunoSEQ multiplex PCR. In the table there are 250,000 to 350,000 clones, more than 70% of which are singletons. The specimen was peripheral blood. The receptors were sampled from a woman between 50 and 59 years old who had recovered from COVID-19. Each CDR3 is given with its conserved first and last residue. Each record gives: J gene, clone size, V gene, D gene, CDR3 DNA, CDR3 protein. The D gene is left open where the match is weak. Not every row has a clone size; where given, it reads once, few, many or a size class.

TRBJ2-2	-	TRBV3-1/TRBV3-2	TRBD2	TGTGCCAGCAGTCTCGGACTAGCGGGGGGTTGGGCCGGGGAGCTGTTTTTT	CASSLGLAGGWAGELFF
TRBJ2-1	-	TRBV9	-	TGTGCCAGCAGTCATAACAACAATGAGCAGTTCTTC	CASSHNNNEQFF
TRBJ1-3	-	TRBV4-3	-	TGCGCCAGCAGCCAAGATGGGCAGAACACCATATATTTT	CASSQDGQNTIYF
TRBJ1-2	once	TRBV30	-	TGTGCCTGGAATGGGGGGGCGGGAGGCTACACCTTC	CAWNGGAGGYTF
TRBJ1-2	-	TRBV30	-	TGTGCCTGGAGGACAGAAGCCTACTATGGCTACACCTTC	CAWRTEAYYGYTF
TRBJ2-7	-	TRBV4-1	TRBD1	TGCGCCAGCAGCCAAGGGGACAGGGGCCCTCTGGAGCAGTACTTC	CASSQGDRGPLEQYF
TRBJ2-3	-	TRBV13	TRBD2	TGTGCCAGCAGCTTACGTCTAGCTAGCGGAGACACAGATACGCAGTATTTT	CASSLRLASGDTDTQYF
TRBJ1-1	-	TRBV30	-	TGTGCCTGGAGTATTGGGCTGAGGGAGACTGAAGCTTTCTTT	CAWSIGLRETEAFF
TRBJ2-7	-	TRBV7-2	-	TGTGCCAGCAGCTCCCGGTCCGAGCAGTACTTC	CASSSRSEQYF
TRBJ1-3	-	TRBV19	TRBD1	TGTGCCAGTAAGTCGTCAGGGGGCACCTCTGGAAACACCATATATTTT	CASKSSGGTSGNTIYF
TRBJ2-7	few	TRBV11-2	-	TGTGCCAGCAGCTTATTTAACAACAAGTACGAGCAGTACTTC	CASSLFNNKYEQYF
TRBJ1-1	-	TRBV10-3	-	TGTGCCATCAGTGAGTCCAGGCAGGTTAACACTGAAGCTTTCTTT	CAISESRQVNTEAFF
TRBJ1-4	-	TRBV7-8	-	TGTGCCAGCAGCCCCCACTCCCAGTTCGGCGGTGAAAAACTGTTTTTT	CASSPHSQFGGEKLFF
TRBJ1-2	-	TRBV28	TRBD1	TGTGCCAGCAGTTTATCGAGGGGGCCCTATGGCTACACCTTC	CASSLSRGPYGYTF
TRBJ1-5	-	TRBV6-5	-	TGTGCCAGCAACGAACAGGGAAATCAGCCCCAGCATTTT	CASNEQGNQPQHF
TRBJ2-7	-	TRBV11-1	TRBD1	TGTGCCAGCAGCTCTCCGACAGGGGGCTACGAGCAGTACTTC	CASSSPTGGYEQYF
TRBJ1-3	-	TRBV6-5	-	TGTGCCAGCAGTTACACGGGCGGGAGGAACACCATATATTTT	CASSYTGGRNTIYF
TRBJ2-1	-	TRBV9	-	TGTGCCAGCAGCGTAGCCGACACCCTTGCAGGAGCGGGGCAGTTCTTC	CASSVADTLAGAGQFF
TRBJ2-1	-	TRBV10-3	TRBD2	TGTGCCATCAGTGCACCTCTCAGGACTAGCGGTTACAATGAGCAGTTCTTC	CAISAPLRTSGYNEQFF
TRBJ2-3	-	TRBV27	TRBD1	TGTGCCAGCAGTAATCGACAGGGCTTTACCCCAGATACGCAGTATTTT	CASSNRQGFTPDTQYF
TRBJ2-7	-	TRBV19	TRBD1	TGTGCCAGTAGCGAGACGGGACAGGGGTGGTACGAGCAGTACTTC	CASSETGQGWYEQYF
TRBJ2-2	-	TRBV19	-	TGTGCCAGTTTTAGCGGGGAGCTGTTTTTT	CASFSGELFF